This TCR beta chain comes out of a study of blood T cell repertoires in COVID-19. Study as a whole: In each case, the material was cDNA or gDNA derived from T cells, B-cell-depleted T cells, or PBMCs.

Libraries were prepared by immunoSEQ multiplex PCR; TCRdb keeps only in-frame clonotypes and omits some of them. The table lists approximately 320,000 clones, more than 90% of them singletons, with around 2.5% in the top ten. With 2 bases clipped from V and 2 bases from J, the junction kept 5 bases outside the gene matches. This CDR3 is 18 amino acids long. Per germline, CDR1 SNHLY and CDR2 FYNNEI. The chain is built from TRBV2 and TRBJ2-3, with TRBD2 matching 15 bases. The source is a man aged 60-69 years who had recovered from COVID-19. Specimen: PBMCs or T cells enriched from blood (not recorded which). The CDR3 loop is CASSEWGLAGGPTDTQYF. CDR3 sequence (DNA): TGTGCCAGCAGTGAATGGGGACTAGCGGGGGGCCCCACAGATACGCAGTATTTT.